The 26 T cell receptor beta chains listed next were all sequenced from one sample in a study of blood T cell repertoires in COVID-19. Clones were sequenced by immunoSEQ multiplex PCR, and TCRdb holds only the in-frame ones, with some missing. The sample shows around 170,000 clones, under 90% of them seen only once. The specimen sequenced was PBMCs or T cells enriched from blood (not recorded which). These receptors originate from a man aged 45-65 years who had recovered from COVID-19.

The chain has TRBV19 and TRBJ2-7; 7 nucleotides align to TRBD2. CDR3 length equals 15 residues. Germline V gene data show CDR1 as LNHDA and CDR2 as SQIVND (reference sequence). Unmatched junction bases numbered 8, after V lost 3 bases and J lost 3 bases. The CDR3 coding sequence is TGTGCCAGTAGTATGGGGCCTGCGGGGGTCTACGAGCAGTACTTC. This codes for CASSMGPAGVYEQYF. The full variable domain, in which reference TRBV19 and TRBJ2-7 provide the parts outside the CDR3, is DGGITQSPKYLFRKEGQNVTLSCEQNLNHDAMYWYRQDPGQGLRLIYYSQIVNDFQKGDIAEGYSVSREKKESFPLTVTSAQKNPTAFYLCASSMGPAGVYEQYFGPGTRLTVT.

J is TRBJ2-1 and V is TRBV3-1 (or the pseudogene TRBV3-2), with 7 bases that match TRBD2. From germline, CDR1 is LGHDT and CDR2 YNNKEL (reference sequence). This CDR3 is 13 amino acids long. With 4 bases clipped from V and 5 bases from J, the junction kept 2 bases outside the gene matches. CDR3 coding DNA: TGTGCCAGCAGCCGGACTAGTAACAATGAGCAGTTCTTC. Its translation: CASSRTSNNEQFF.

The chain is built from TRBV5-1 and TRBJ2-1, with 8 bases matching TRBD1. This CDR3 comprises 14 residues. CDR1 and CDR2 from the germline V gene are SGHRS and YFSETQ. V was clipped by 4 bases and J by 6 bases; unmatched bases: 6. CDR3 DNA: TGCGCCAGCAGCCAGGACAGGGTTGGCAATGAGCAGTTCTTC. This sequence encodes CASSQDRVGNEQFF. The complete variable domain, with remaining parts taken from reference TRBV5-1 and TRBJ2-1, reads KAGVTQTPRYLIKTRGQQVTLSCSPISGHRSVSWYQQTPGQGLQFLFEYFSETQRNKGNFPGRFSGRQFSNSRSEMNVSTLELGDSALYLCASSQDRVGNEQFFGPGTRLTVL.

The chain combines TRBV18 with TRBJ2-6; D gene uncertain. The CDR3 totals 17 residues. The V gene lost 3 bases and the J gene lost 4 bases, with 16 bases spanning the gap. From germline, CDR1 is KGHSH and CDR2 LQKENI. The CDR3 protein is CASSPVLQMVGANVLTF. In nucleotides, the CDR3 is TGTGCCAGCTCACCGGTCCTACAGATGGTAGGGGCCAACGTCCTGACTTTC. The whole variable domain, remainder taken from reference TRBV18 and TRBJ2-6, is NAGVMQNPRHLVRRRGQEARLRCSPMKGHSHVYWYRQLPEEGLKFMVYLQKENIIDESGMPKERFSAEFPKEGPSILRIQQVVRGDSAAYFCASSPVLQMVGANVLTFGAGSRLTVL.

The chain carries TRBV6-5 and TRBJ2-1; the D gene is possibly TRBD2 (6 bases). V lost 2 bases to trimming and J lost 7 bases, with 6 bases between them. The V gene's germline CDR1 is MNHEY and CDR2 SVGAGI. The CDR3 loop spans 12 amino acids. Written as DNA, the CDR3 is TGTGCCAGCAGTTACAGCGGGAATGAGCAGTTCTTC. Translating gives CASSYSGNEQFF.

This clone has just a few counts. The rearrangement uses TRBV6-5 and TRBJ1-6, with 7 bases matching TRBD1. The germline V gene has CDR1 MNHEY and CDR2 SVGAGI. This CDR3 spans 15 amino acids. V gave up 6 bases and J gave up 1 base; unmatched junction bases: 3. The CDR3 region is CASRRGLSYNSPLHF. The CDR3 bases are TGTGCCAGCAGGAGGGGGCTATCCTATAATTCACCCCTCCACTTT.

V usage is TRBV20-1 and J usage is TRBJ2-5; D not certain. CDR3 length: 11 residues. CDR1 DFQATT and CDR2 SNEGSKA come from the germline V gene (reference sequence). Deletions cut 4 bases from V and 4 bases from J, with 7 bases between. For the CDR3, the DNA is TGCAGTGCTAAAACGGGAGAGACCCAGTACTTC. Its translation is CSAKTGETQYF.

This clone is a singleton in its sample. The chain joins TRBV4-1 to TRBJ1-2; weak D call: TRBD1 (6 bases). The CDR3 totals 15 residues. V was shortened by 1 base and J by 3 bases, with 12 bases between the two germline ends. The germline gives CDR1 MGHRA, CDR2 YSYEKL. Here the CDR3 reads CASSQGGGLDYGYTF. As DNA, the CDR3 is TGCGCCAGCAGCCAAGGGGGGGGGCTGGACTATGGCTACACCTTC.

The chain combines TRBV27 with TRBJ1-4, with 9 bases matching TRBD1. CDR1 and CDR2 (germline): MNHEY, SMNVEV (reference sequence). There are 14 residues in the CDR3. V dropped 4 bases and J dropped 8; count of bases not matched to a gene: 5. CDR3 sequence reads: CASSSQGAREKLFF. CDR3 in DNA: TGTGCCAGCAGTTCACAGGGGGCGAGGGAAAAACTGTTTTTT.

This rearrangement joins TRBV12-5 to TRBJ1-1; possibly TRBD1 for D (6 bases). V was pared by 6 bases and J by 4 bases, with 15 bases between. The germline CDR1 and CDR2 sequences are LGHNT and FRNRAP. This CDR3 comprises 14 residues. The CDR3 loop reads CASGIHRDGTEAFF. CDR3 DNA: TGTGCTAGTGGGATACACAGGGACGGCACTGAAGCTTTCTTT.

The V gene is TRBV18, the J gene TRBJ1-5; D might be TRBD1 (6 bases). The CDR3 runs to 15 residues. CDR1 is KGHSH, CDR2 LQKENI, per germline. V was clipped by 6 bases and J by 1 base, with 13 bases between them. As DNA, the CDR3 is TGTGCCAGCTCTTCAGACAGGACCAGCAATCAGCCCCAGCATTTT. Its translation: CASSSDRTSNQPQHF.

The rearrangement uses TRBV5-1 and TRBJ2-3, with a weak D call TRBD2 (6 bases). Germline V gene lookup returns CDR1 SGHRS and CDR2 YFSETQ. V lost 2 bases and J 4 bases, leaving 11 bases between the germline ends. The CDR3 extends over 14 amino acids. The CDR3 loop is CASSFGGAADTQYF. The CDR3 region has the DNA TGCGCCAGCAGCTTCGGCGGGGCGGCAGATACGCAGTATTTT. Complete variable domain (other parts from reference TRBV5-1 and TRBJ2-3): KAGVTQTPRYLIKTRGQQVTLSCSPISGHRSVSWYQQTPGQGLQFLFEYFSETQRNKGNFPGRFSGRQFSNSRSEMNVSTLELGDSALYLCASSFGGAADTQYFGPGTRLTVL.

The chain couples TRBV6-6 to TRBJ2-7; D gene uncertain. From germline, CDR1 is MNHNY and CDR2 SVGAGI (reference sequence). This CDR3 spans 13 amino acids. The V end was cut by 4 bases, the J end by 0 bases, with 7 bases between. CDR3 protein: CASSFGGSYEQYF. Here the CDR3 DNA reads TGTGCCAGCAGTTTTGGCGGCTCCTACGAGCAGTACTTC.

The chain employs TRBV2 and TRBJ1-2, with D maybe TRBD1 (5 bases). This CDR3 contains 12 residues. V lost 4 bases, J lost 8 bases, and 11 bases lay in between. CDR1 SNHLY and CDR2 FYNNEI come from the germline V gene. CDR3 sequence (DNA): TGTGCCAGCAGTGGACCTGGGGGGGGCTACACCTTC. Encoded protein: CASSGPGGGYTF.

This chain links TRBV7-9 with TRBJ1-1; TRBD1 matches 9 bases. This CDR3 region has 13 residues. Trimming removed 5 bases from V and 9 bases from J; junction bases left unmatched: 7. Germline CDR1 and CDR2: SEHNR and FQNEAQ (reference sequence). CDR3 nucleotide sequence: TGTGCCAGCAGCGGGACAGGGAGAAGTCAAGCTTTCTTT. Translating gives CASSGTGRSQAFF.

This clone appeared once. This sequence joins TRBV7-3 and TRBJ2-1; TRBD2 agrees at 10 bases. The germline V gene encodes CDR1 SGHTA and CDR2 FQGTGA. The CDR3 has 18 amino acids. Germline trimming cut 3 bases from V and 5 bases from J; bases unmatched to any gene: 13. The CDR3 DNA is TGTGCCAGCAGCTTGTCAAGAAGCGGGGGGGCCTTCCACAATGAGCAGTTCTTC. It translates to CASSLSRSGGAFHNEQFF.

The chain combines TRBV5-4 with TRBJ2-1; tentative D call: TRBD1 (6 bases). CDR1 SGHNT and CDR2 YYREEE come from the germline V gene (reference sequence). There are 15 residues in the CDR3. Trimming removed 4 bases at V and 4 bases at J, with 15 bases between. The CDR3 loop is CASSVQGDPYNEQFF. The CDR3 coding sequence is TGTGCCAGCAGCGTACAGGGAGACCCGTACAATGAGCAGTTCTTC.

The V gene is TRBV7-3, the J gene TRBJ2-2, with D possibly TRBD2 on 6 matching bases. The CDR3 consists of 14 residues. Germline V gives CDR1 SGHTA, CDR2 FQGTGA. Trimming removed 9 bases at V and 6 bases at J, with 17 bases between. CDR3 loop: CASRLRRGAGELFF. The DNA of the CDR3 is TGTGCCAGTCGACTTCGGCGGGGCGCCGGGGAGCTGTTTTTT.

This chain uses TRBV19 with TRBJ1-2; D may be TRBD1 (5 bases). Germline CDR1 is LNHDA and CDR2 is SQIVND (reference sequence). This CDR3 comprises 14 residues. V lost 1 base and J 7 bases, leaving 13 bases between the germline ends. CDR3 sequence: CASSIGLFQGGYTF. The CDR3 DNA reads TGTGCCAGTAGTATAGGTTTATTTCAGGGTGGCTACACCTTC.

The chain links TRBV5-1 to TRBJ2-1, with 13 bases lining up with TRBD2. The germline V gene encodes CDR1 SGHRS and CDR2 YFSETQ. This CDR3 is 13 amino acids long. V was pared by 4 bases and J by 10 bases, with 2 bases of the junction left unmatched. Written as DNA, the CDR3 is TGCGCCAGCAGCGCGGGACTAGCGGGGGAGCAGTTCTTC. It codes for CASSAGLAGEQFF.

The chain recombines TRBV18 with TRBJ1-6; D ambiguous. The length of the CDR3 is 15 residues. CDR1 is KGHSH, CDR2 LQKENI, per germline. V was pared by 3 bases and J by 5 bases, with 11 bases between. CDR3 sequence reads: CASSPEGRHNSPLHF. The CDR3 DNA reads as TGTGCCAGCTCACCTGAGGGTAGGCATAATTCACCCCTCCACTTT.

The rearrangement joins TRBV6-4 to TRBJ2-1; 11 bases map to TRBD2. J gave up 9 bases and V 8 bases, and 12 bases lay outside the gene matches. Germline V lookup: CDR1 MRHNA, CDR2 SNTAGT. The CDR3 has 15 amino acids. CDR3 amino acids: CASADTTSGESEQFF. DNA of the CDR3: TGTGCCAGCGCAGACACGACTAGCGGGGAATCTGAGCAGTTCTTC.

V is TRBV9 and J is TRBJ1-5; D perhaps matches TRBD1 (5 bases). Germline loops: CDR1 SGDLS, CDR2 YYNGEE. Between the trimmed V and J ends, which lost 4 bases and 0 bases, there was a span of 11 bases. The CDR3 has 15 residues. This chain's CDR3 is CASSPGVDSNQPQHF. In DNA form, the CDR3 reads TGTGCCAGCAGCCCGGGGGTAGATAGCAATCAGCCCCAGCATTTT.

The rearrangement uses TRBV5-6 and TRBJ1-1, with D perhaps matching TRBD1 (5 bases). Germline CDR1 reads SGHDT; CDR2 reads YYEEEE. The CDR3 totals 12 residues. Between the trimmed V and J ends, which lost 1 base and 7 bases, there was a span of 8 bases. For the CDR3, the DNA is TGTGCCAGCAGCTTGAACAGGTATGAAGCTTTCTTT. Its translation: CASSLNRYEAFF.

This clone was counted at least ten times. Other nucleotide sequences in the sample specify the same CDR3. The genes are TRBV7-2 and TRBJ1-6; 7 nucleotides match TRBD1. The CDR3 contains 15 residues. V shed 2 bases and J 4 bases; nucleotides not matched to a gene: 2. Germline CDR1 SGHTA, CDR2 FQGNSA. Written as DNA, the CDR3 is TGTGCCAGCAGCTTACCGACAGGGTATAATTCACCCCTCCACTTT. This codes for CASSLPTGYNSPLHF. The variable domain in full, completed from reference TRBV7-2 and TRBJ1-6, reads GAGVSQSPSNKVTEKGKDVELRCDPISGHTALYWYRQSLGQGLEFLIYFQGNSAPDKSGLPSDRFSAERTGGSVSTLTIQRTQQEDSAVYLCASSLPTGYNSPLHFGNGTRLTVT.

J is TRBJ1-2 and V is TRBV12-3 or TRBV12-4; D uncertain. The CDR3 totals 13 residues. V lost 7 bases to trimming and J lost 4 bases, with 13 bases between them. CDR3 loop: CASKHRAGYGYTF. CDR3 DNA: TGTGCCAGCAAACATAGGGCGGGCTATGGCTACACCTTC.